The rows below give T cell receptor beta chains drawn from one sample of a study of blood T cell repertoires in COVID-19. Clones were sequenced by immunoSEQ multiplex PCR, and TCRdb holds only the in-frame ones, with some missing. The data show about 210,000 clones, around 91% seen once. Specimen: peripheral blood. The receptors shown here come from a middle-aged woman with acute or convalescent COVID-19. Both conserved end residues are part of each CDR3. The D gene is left open where the match is weak. Clone size is not always given. Where it is, it says once, few, many or a class for expanded clones.

d_call j_call clone_size v_call cdr3_aa cdr3_nt
NA TRBJ1-1 NA TRBV20-1 CSASGGRDTEAFF TGCAGTGCTAGTGGGGGGAGGGACACTGAAGCTTTCTTT
NA TRBJ1-1 NA TRBV6-5 CASSHNFRQRDEAFF TGTGCCAGCAGTCATAACTTCCGACAGAGAGATGAAGCTTTCTTT
NA TRBJ1-2 NA TRBV27 CASRIKGGGDYGYTF TGTGCCAGCAGAATCAAGGGAGGGGGGGACTATGGCTACACCTTC
NA TRBJ1-1 NA TRBV2 CASTQRGTEAFF TGTGCCAGCACCCAAAGAGGGACTGAAGCTTTCTTT
NA TRBJ2-3 NA TRBV20-1 CSASLPSGGGGGDTQYF TGCAGTGCTAGTCTCCCTTCCGGGGGCGGGGGTGGAGATACGCAGTATTTT
NA TRBJ1-2 once TRBV6-2/TRBV6-3 CASSTNGQAYGYTF TGTGCCAGCAGTACCAACGGACAAGCCTATGGCTACACCTTC
TRBD1 TRBJ2-2 NA TRBV24-1 CATSDRQGNTGELFF TGTGCCACCAGTGATAGACAGGGTAACACCGGGGAGCTGTTTTTT
TRBD1 TRBJ1-2 NA TRBV4-1 CASSLTGTGFTF TGCGCCAGCAGCCTAACCGGGACAGGGTTCACCTTC
TRBD1 TRBJ1-1 NA TRBV5-6 CASSLGTGYTEAFF TGTGCCAGCAGCTTGGGGACAGGGTACACTGAAGCTTTCTTT
NA TRBJ2-1 NA TRBV18 CASSPSEDWGNEQFF TGTGCCAGCTCACCCTCGGAGGATTGGGGAAATGAGCAGTTCTTC
TRBD1 TRBJ1-2 NA TRBV6-5 CASSRGQGTDYGYTF TGTGCCAGCAGCCGAGGACAGGGTACGGACTATGGCTACACCTTC
NA TRBJ2-3 NA TRBV18 CASSPFGHRGDTQYF TGTGCCAGCTCACCATTCGGCCATCGGGGGGATACGCAGTATTTT
NA TRBJ1-5 NA TRBV19 CASSDLASNQPQHF TGTGCCAGCAGCGACCTGGCAAGCAATCAGCCCCAGCATTTT
NA TRBJ1-6 NA TRBV6-1 CASSETLGNSPLHF TGTGCCAGCAGTGAGACCCTAGGAAATTCACCCCTCCACTTT
NA TRBJ1-6 NA TRBV11-2 CASSSLRGNSPLHF TGTGCCAGCAGCTCCCTCCGGGGGAATTCACCCCTCCACTTT
NA TRBJ1-1 NA TRBV11-3 CASSLRGNTEAFF TGTGCCAGCAGCTTAAGGGGCAACACTGAAGCTTTCTTT
NA TRBJ1-1 NA TRBV3-1/TRBV3-2 CASSLTENTEAFF TGTGCCAGCAGCCTAACAGAGAACACTGAAGCTTTCTTT
TRBD2 TRBJ2-1 NA TRBV5-4 CASSLAGGRFNEQFF TGTGCCAGCAGCTTAGCGGGGGGGCGTTTCAATGAGCAGTTCTTC
TRBD1 TRBJ2-5 NA TRBV10-1 CASSFDREETQYF TGCGCCAGCAGCTTCGACAGGGAGGAGACCCAGTACTTC
NA TRBJ1-1 few TRBV3-1/TRBV3-2 CASSQGPRMNTEAFF TGTGCCAGCAGCCAAGGCCCGCGCATGAACACTGAAGCTTTCTTT
NA TRBJ1-5 once TRBV28 CASSLEQAHQPQHF TGTGCCAGCAGTTTGGAACAGGCACATCAGCCCCAGCATTTT
TRBD2 TRBJ2-5 NA TRBV5-4 CASSLREGETQYF TGTGCCAGCAGCTTGCGGGAGGGGGAGACCCAGTACTTC
TRBD2 TRBJ2-3 NA TRBV29-1 CSVGRGDPTDTQYF TGCAGCGTTGGGCGGGGGGACCCCACAGATACGCAGTATTTT
NA TRBJ2-2 NA TRBV4-2 CASSQARGNTGELFF TGTGCCAGCAGCCAGGCCAGAGGGAACACCGGGGAGCTGTTTTTT
NA TRBJ1-2 NA TRBV10-3 CAISVEGAGYGYTF TGTGCCATCAGTGTGGAGGGAGCGGGGTATGGCTACACCTTC
NA TRBJ1-6 NA TRBV5-5 CASSFTDSGKPLHF TGTGCCAGCAGCTTTACCGACTCTGGTAAACCCCTCCACTTT
NA TRBJ1-3 once TRBV27 CASSSEGYAGNTIYF TGTGCCAGCAGTTCTGAGGGATACGCTGGAAACACCATATATTTT
TRBD1 TRBJ1-5 few TRBV28 CASKGAGNQPQHF TGTGCCAGCAAGGGGGCAGGCAATCAGCCCCAGCATTTT
TRBD1 TRBJ1-2 many TRBV2 CASYRGLGYTF TGTGCCAGTTACAGGGGGCTTGGCTACACCTTC
NA TRBJ2-5 NA TRBV28 CASSFRFRGETQYF TGTGCCAGCAGTTTCAGATTTAGAGGAGAGACCCAGTACTTC
TRBD1 TRBJ1-2 NA TRBV11-2 CASSNLKGQGARNYGYTF TGTGCCAGCAGCAATTTAAAGGGACAGGGGGCGAGGAACTATGGCTACACCTTC
TRBD1 TRBJ2-3 NA TRBV5-4 CASTVGRGGLNTDTQYF TGTGCCAGCACCGTCGGGCGAGGGGGCCTGAACACAGATACGCAGTATTTT
TRBD1 TRBJ1-1 NA TRBV10-1 CASSESQGATEAFF TGCGCCAGCAGTGAGTCGCAGGGGGCCACTGAAGCTTTCTTT
NA TRBJ1-1 NA TRBV6-1 CASSDWRDENTEAFF TGTGCCAGCAGTGATTGGCGGGACGAGAACACTGAAGCTTTCTTT
NA TRBJ2-2 NA TRBV5-6 CASSPNGGGTELFF TGTGCCAGCAGCCCAAACGGTGGGGGGACGGAGCTGTTTTTT
TRBD2 TRBJ2-3 NA TRBV11-2 CASSFGERGAADTQYF TGTGCCAGCAGCTTTGGCGAGCGGGGGGCGGCAGATACGCAGTATTTT
NA TRBJ1-2 NA TRBV27 CASSLPGRLGYTF TGTGCCAGCAGTTTACCAGGGCGGTTGGGCTACACCTTC